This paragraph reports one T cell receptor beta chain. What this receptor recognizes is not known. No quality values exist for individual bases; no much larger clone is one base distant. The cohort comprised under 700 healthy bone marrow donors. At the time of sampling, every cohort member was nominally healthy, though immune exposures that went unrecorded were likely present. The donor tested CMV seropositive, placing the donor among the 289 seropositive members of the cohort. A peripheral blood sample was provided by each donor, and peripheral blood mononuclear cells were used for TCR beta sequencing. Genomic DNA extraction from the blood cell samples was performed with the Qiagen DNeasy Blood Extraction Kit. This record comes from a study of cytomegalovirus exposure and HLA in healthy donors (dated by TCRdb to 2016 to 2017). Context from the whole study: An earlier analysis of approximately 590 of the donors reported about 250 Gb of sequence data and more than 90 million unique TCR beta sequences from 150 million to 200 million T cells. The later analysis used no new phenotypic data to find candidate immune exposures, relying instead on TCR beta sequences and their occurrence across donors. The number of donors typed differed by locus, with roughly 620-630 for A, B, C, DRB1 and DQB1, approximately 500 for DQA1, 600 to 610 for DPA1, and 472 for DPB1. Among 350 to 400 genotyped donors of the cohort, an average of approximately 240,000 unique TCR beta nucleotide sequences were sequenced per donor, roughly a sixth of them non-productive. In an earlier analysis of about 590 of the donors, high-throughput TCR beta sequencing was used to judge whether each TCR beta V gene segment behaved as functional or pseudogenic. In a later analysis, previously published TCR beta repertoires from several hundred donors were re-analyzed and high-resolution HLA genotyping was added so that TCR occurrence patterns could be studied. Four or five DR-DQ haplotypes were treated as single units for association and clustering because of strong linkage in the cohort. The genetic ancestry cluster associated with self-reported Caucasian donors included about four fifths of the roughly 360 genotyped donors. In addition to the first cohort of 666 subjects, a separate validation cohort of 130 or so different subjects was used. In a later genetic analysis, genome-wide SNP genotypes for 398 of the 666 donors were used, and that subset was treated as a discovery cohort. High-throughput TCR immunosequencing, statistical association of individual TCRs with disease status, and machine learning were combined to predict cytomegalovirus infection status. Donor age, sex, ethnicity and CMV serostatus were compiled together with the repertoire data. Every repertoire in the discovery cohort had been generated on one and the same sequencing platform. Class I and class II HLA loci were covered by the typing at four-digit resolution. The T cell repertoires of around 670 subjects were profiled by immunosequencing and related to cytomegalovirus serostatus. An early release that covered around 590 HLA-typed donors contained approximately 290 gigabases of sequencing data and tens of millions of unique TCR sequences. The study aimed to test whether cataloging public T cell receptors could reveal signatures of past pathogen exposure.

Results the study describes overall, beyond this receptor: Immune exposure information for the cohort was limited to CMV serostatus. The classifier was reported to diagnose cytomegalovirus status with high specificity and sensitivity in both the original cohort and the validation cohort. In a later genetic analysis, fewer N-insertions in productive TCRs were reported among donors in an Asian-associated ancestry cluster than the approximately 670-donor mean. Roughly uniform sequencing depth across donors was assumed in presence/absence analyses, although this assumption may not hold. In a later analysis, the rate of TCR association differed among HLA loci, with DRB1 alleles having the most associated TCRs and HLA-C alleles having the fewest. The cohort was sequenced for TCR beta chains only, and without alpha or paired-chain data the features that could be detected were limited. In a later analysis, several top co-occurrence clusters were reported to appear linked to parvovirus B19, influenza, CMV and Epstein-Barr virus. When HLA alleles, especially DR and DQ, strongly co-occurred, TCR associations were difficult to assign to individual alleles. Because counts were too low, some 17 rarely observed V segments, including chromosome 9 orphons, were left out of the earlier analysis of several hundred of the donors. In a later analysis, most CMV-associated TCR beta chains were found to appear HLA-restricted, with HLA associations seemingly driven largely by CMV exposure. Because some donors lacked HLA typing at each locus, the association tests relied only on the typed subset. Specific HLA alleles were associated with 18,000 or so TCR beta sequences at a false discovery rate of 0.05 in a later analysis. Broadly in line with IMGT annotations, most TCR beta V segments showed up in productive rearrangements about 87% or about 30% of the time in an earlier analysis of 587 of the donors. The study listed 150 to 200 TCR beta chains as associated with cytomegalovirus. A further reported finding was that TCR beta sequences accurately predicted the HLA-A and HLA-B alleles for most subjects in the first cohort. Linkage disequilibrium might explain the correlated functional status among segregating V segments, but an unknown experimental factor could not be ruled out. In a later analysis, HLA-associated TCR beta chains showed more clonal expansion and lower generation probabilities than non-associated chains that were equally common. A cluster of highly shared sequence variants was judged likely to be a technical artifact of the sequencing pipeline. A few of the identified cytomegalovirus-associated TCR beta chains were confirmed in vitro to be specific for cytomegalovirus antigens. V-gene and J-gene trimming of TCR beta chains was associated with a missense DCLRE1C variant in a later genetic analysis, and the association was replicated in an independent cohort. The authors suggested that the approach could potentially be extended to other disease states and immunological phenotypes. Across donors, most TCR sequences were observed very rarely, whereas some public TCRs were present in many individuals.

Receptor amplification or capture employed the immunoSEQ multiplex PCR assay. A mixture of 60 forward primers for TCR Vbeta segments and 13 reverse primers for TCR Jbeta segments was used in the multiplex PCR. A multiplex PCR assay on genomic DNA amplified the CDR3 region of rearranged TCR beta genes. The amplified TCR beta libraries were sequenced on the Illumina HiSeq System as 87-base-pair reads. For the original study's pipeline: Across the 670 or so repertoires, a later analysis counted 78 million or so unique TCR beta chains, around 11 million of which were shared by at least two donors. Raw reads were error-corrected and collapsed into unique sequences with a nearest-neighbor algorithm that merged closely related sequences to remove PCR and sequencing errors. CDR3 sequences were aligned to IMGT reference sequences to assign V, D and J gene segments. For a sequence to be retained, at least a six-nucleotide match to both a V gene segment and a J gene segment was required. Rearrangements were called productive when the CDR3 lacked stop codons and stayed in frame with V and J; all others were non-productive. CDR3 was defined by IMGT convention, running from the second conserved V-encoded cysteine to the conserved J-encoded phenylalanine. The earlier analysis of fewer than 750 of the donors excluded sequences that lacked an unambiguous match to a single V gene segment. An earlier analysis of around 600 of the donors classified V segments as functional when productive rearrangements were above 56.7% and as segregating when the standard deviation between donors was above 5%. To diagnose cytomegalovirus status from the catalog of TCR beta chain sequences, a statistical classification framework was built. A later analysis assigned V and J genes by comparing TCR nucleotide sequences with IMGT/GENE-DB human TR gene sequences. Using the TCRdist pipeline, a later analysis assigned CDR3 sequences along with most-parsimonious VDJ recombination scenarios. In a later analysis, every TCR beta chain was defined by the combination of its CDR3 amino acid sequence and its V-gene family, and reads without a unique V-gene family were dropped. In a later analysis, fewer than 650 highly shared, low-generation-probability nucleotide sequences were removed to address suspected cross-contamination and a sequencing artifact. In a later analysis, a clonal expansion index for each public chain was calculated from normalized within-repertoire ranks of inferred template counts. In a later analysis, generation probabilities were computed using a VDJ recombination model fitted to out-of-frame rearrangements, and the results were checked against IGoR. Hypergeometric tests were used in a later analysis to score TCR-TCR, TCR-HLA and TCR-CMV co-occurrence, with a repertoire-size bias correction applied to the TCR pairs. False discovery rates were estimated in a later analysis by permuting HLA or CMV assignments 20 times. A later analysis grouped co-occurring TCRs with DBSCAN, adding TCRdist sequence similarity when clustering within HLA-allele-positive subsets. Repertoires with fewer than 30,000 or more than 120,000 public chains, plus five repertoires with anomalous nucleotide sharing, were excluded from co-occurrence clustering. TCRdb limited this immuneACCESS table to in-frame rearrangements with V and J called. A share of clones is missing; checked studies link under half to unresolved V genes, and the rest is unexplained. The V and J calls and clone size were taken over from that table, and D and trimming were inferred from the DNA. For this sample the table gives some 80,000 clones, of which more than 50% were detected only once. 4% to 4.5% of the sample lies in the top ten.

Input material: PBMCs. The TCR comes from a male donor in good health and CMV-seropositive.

In nucleotide form, the sequence is TGCAGCGTCCCTCGAGGGGGGGACGGTGGCTACACCTTC. It is translated as CSVPRGGDGGYTF. In this chain, TRBV29-1 is recombined with TRBJ1-2, with TRBD1 as a weak D call on 6 bases. A distance of 18 bases separates the germline ends of V and J, which lose 6 bases and 7 bases respectively. According to the germline V gene, CDR1 reads SQVTM and CDR2 reads ANQGSEA. Counted from cysteine to phenylalanine, this CDR3 has 13 amino acids. The CDR3 DNA has 39 bases and is translated from base 1.